This T cell receptor beta chain was identified in a study of blood T cell repertoires in COVID-19. Whole-study context: PBMCs, B-cell-depleted T cells, or T cells were the source of the cDNA or gDNA that made up the material.

The trim removed 0 bases at V and 12 bases at J, leaving 5 bases unmatched. The CDR3 runs to 15 residues. CDR1 is SGHNT and CDR2 is YENEEA in the germline V gene. Original analysis: Nucleated cell counts were estimated from reference gene primer amplification. Only in-frame clones appear in the TCRdb table, and some are missing; sequencing was by immunoSEQ multiplex PCR. From that table come the V and J calls and clone size; the DNA was used to work out D and trimming. Of a few hundred thousand clones in the sample, roughly 80% are singletons; the top ten hold about 10%. This chain joins TRBV11-3 and TRBJ2-1; 13 bases are a match to TRBD2. Sequenced sample: peripheral blood. The TCR sequence derives from an elderly woman with acute or convalescent COVID-19. The CDR3 loop is CASSLDRLAGGGQFF. As DNA, the CDR3 is TGTGCCAGCAGCTTAGATCGACTAGCGGGGGGAGGGCAGTTCTTC.